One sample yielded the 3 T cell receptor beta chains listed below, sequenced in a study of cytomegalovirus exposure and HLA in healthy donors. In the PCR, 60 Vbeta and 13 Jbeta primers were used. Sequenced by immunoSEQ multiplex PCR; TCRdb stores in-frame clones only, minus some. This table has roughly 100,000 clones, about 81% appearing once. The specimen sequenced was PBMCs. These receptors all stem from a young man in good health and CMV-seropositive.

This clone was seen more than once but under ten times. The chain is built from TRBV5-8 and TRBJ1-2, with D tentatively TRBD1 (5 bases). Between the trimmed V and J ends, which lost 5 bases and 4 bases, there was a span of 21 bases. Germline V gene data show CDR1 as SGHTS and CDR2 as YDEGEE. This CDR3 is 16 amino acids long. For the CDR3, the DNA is TGTGCCAGCAGGACACATGCCGGGACTGATTCCTATGGCTACACCTTC. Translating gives CASRTHAGTDSYGYTF.

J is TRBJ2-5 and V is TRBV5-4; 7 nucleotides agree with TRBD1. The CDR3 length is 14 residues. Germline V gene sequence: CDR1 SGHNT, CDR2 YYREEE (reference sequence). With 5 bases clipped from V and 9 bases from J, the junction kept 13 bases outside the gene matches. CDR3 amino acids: CASRTGQEELAQYF. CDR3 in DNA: TGTGCCAGCAGAACTGGACAGGAGGAGTTGGCCCAGTACTTC.

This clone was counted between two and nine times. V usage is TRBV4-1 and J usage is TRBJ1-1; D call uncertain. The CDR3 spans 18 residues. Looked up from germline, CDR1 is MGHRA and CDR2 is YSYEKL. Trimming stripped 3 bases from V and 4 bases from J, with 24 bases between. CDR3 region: CASSHSRARGGFGTEAFF. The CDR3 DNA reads TGCGCCAGCAGCCACTCGAGGGCGCGAGGAGGCTTTGGCACTGAAGCTTTCTTT.